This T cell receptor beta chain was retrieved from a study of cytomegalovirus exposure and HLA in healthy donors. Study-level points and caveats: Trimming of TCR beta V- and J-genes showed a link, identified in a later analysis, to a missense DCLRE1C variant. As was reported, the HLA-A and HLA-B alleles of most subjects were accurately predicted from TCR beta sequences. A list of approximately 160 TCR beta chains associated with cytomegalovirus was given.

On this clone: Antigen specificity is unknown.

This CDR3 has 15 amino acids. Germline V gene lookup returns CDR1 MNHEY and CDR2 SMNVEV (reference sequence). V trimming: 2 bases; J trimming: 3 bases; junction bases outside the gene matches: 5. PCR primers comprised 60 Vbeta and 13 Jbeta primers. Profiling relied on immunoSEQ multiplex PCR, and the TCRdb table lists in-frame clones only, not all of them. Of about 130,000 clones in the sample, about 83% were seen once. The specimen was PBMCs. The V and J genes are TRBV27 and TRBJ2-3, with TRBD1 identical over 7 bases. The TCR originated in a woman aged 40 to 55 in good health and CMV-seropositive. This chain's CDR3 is CASSLLEGATDTQYF. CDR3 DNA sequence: TGTGCCAGCAGTTTACTTGAGGGGGCAACAGATACGCAGTATTTT.